This TCR beta chain was identified during a study of a mutant IDH1 vaccine in newly diagnosed glioma. The sample's time point: week 35, safety follow-up. One vaccine dose held 300 ug of mutant IDH1 20-mer peptide and came with topical imiquimod. Turning to this clone: Its target is unknown.

V lost 0 bases to trimming and J lost 1 base, with 5 bases between them. Germline V gene sequence: CDR1 SGHKS, CDR2 YYEKEE (reference sequence). The length of the CDR3 is 14 residues. The method was immunoSEQ multiplex PCR; TCRdb's version includes in-frame clones alone and lacks a portion of them. The table lists about 46,000 clones, 85% to 95% of them singletons. The chain carries TRBV5-5 and TRBJ1-5; D might be TRBD1 (5 bases). The specimen was PBMCs, collected from a glioma patient whose treatment included an IDH1 peptide vaccine. This sequence originates from a man aged 50-60 years with glioma. The CDR3 nucleotides are TGTGCCAGCAGCTTGGACAGGAGCAATCAGCCCCAGCATTTT. The encoded protein is CASSLDRSNQPQHF.